These 14 T cell receptor beta chains came from one sample sequenced in a study of T cell responses to AZD1222 COVID-19 vaccine. Assay: immunoSEQ multiplex PCR; the TCRdb copy retains only in-frame clones and omits some. The sample records approximately 130,000 clones, 92% being singletons. Source: peripheral blood, taken 28 days after the second AZD1222 dose. The receptors come from an adult who received the AZD1222 COVID-19 vaccine.

This clone was recorded once. The chain recombines TRBV27 with TRBJ2-1; TRBD2 agrees at 7 bases. The V gene end was trimmed by 5 bases and the J gene end by 15 bases; junction bases not matched to a gene: 13. Germline-derived CDR1 and CDR2 are MNHEY and SMNVEV (reference sequence). The CDR3 totals 13 residues. The DNA for the CDR3 is TGTGCCAGCAGTCCCGGATGGGCGCGGGAGTTGTTCTTC. This translates into CASSPGWARELFF.

V and J are TRBV13 and TRBJ2-2; D possibly uses TRBD1 or TRBD2 (5 bases each). V was clipped by 2 bases and J by 7 bases, with 14 bases between them. Germline lookup yields CDR1 PRHDT and CDR2 FYEKMQ (reference sequence). The CDR3 length is 15 residues. This chain's CDR3 is CASSLRGVTGGELFF. CDR3 bases: TGTGCCAGCAGCTTAAGGGGAGTGACGGGCGGGGAGCTGTTTTTT.

The rearrangement joins TRBV6-5 to TRBJ1-4; 10 positions match TRBD1. The V gene's germline CDR1 is MNHEY and CDR2 SVGAGI. With V trimmed by 6 bases and J by 10 bases, 8 bases remained unmatched. This CDR3 region has 14 residues. The CDR3 loop is CASRPGQGFGKLFF. In DNA, the CDR3 is TGTGCCAGCAGACCGGGACAGGGGTTTGGAAAACTGTTTTTT.

This chain connects TRBV30 to TRBJ1-6; D uncertain. Looked up from germline, CDR1 is GTSNPN and CDR2 is SVGIG (reference sequence). This CDR3 region has 14 residues. With 2 bases removed from V and 8 bases from J, the gap between germline ends came to 13 bases. The CDR3 nucleotides are TGTGCCTGGAGTCGGGGTTCGCGGGATTCACCCCTCCACTTT. It yields the protein CAWSRGSRDSPLHF.

The gene calls are TRBV7-9 and TRBJ2-1; TRBD2 agrees at 11 bases. V lost 1 base, J lost 10 bases, and 6 bases stayed unmatched. CDR1 SEHNR and CDR2 FQNEAQ come from the germline V gene (reference sequence). This CDR3 contains 15 residues. DNA of the CDR3: TGTGCCAGCAGCTTAGGACTAGCGGGGACTGGAGAGCAGTTCTTC. This translates into CASSLGLAGTGEQFF.

The chain is built from TRBV2 and TRBJ1-2; D is perhaps TRBD1 (6 bases). CDR1 is SNHLY and CDR2 is FYNNEI in the germline V gene. Trimming shortened V by 10 bases and J by 2 bases, and 11 bases separated the two germline ends. The CDR3 covers 12 residues. The CDR3: CANGGSNYGYTF. For the CDR3, the DNA is TGTGCCAATGGGGGCTCGAACTATGGCTACACCTTC. Based on the CDR3 plus reference TRBV2 and TRBJ1-2, the full variable domain is EPEVTQTPSHQVTQMGQEVILRCVPISNHLYFYWYRQILGQKVEFLVSFYNNEISEKSEIFDDQFSVERPDGSNFTLKIRSTKLEDSAMYFCANGGSNYGYTFGSGTRLTVV.

The chain combines TRBV24-1 with TRBJ2-3; perhaps TRBD2 as D (5 bases). CDR1 and CDR2 from the germline V gene are KGHDR and SFDVKD. V was shortened by 3 bases and J by 7 bases, with 10 bases between the two germline ends. The CDR3 totals 13 residues. The CDR3 DNA reads TGTGCCACCAGTGATCTACTAGGAAATACGCAGTATTTT. This gives the protein CATSDLLGNTQYF.

The chain carries TRBV4-3 and TRBJ2-2; D perhaps matches TRBD2 (6 bases). Germline V gene lookup returns CDR1 LGHNA and CDR2 YSLEER. Trimming shortened V by 1 base and J by 4 bases, and 16 bases separated the two germline ends. The CDR3 has 17 residues. The CDR3 sequence: CASSQGLTGETTGELFF. As DNA, the CDR3 is TGCGCCAGCAGCCAAGGCCTGACGGGGGAGACCACCGGGGAGCTGTTTTTT.

The V gene is TRBV29-1, the J gene TRBJ2-5, with 8 bases lining up with TRBD1. Germline CDR1 SQVTM, CDR2 ANQGSEA. The CDR3 covers 14 residues. V was clipped by 5 bases and J by 4 bases; unmatched bases: 9. The CDR3 reads CSVPGQGGGETQYF. CDR3 bases: TGCAGCGTTCCCGGACAGGGTGGAGGAGAGACCCAGTACTTC.

CDR3 sequence: CASSLLAGSNEQFF. DNA for the CDR3: TGTGCCAGCAGCCTACTAGCGGGAAGCAATGAGCAGTTCTTC. The gene calls are TRBV7-8 and TRBJ2-1, with 10 bases fitting TRBD2. CDR1 and CDR2 from the germline V gene are SGHVS and FQNEAQ. The CDR3 consists of 14 residues. Unmatched junction bases numbered 4, after V lost 5 bases and J lost 6 bases.

This clone was seen once. This chain links TRBV14 with TRBJ2-2; D is undetermined. V shed 0 bases and J shed 5 bases, with 16 bases lying between them. This CDR3 has 17 residues. From germline, CDR1 is SGHDN and CDR2 FVKESK. CDR3 DNA: TGTGCCAGCAGCCAAGATCTGGCAGCGTGGTTGACCGGGGAGCTGTTTTTT. Its translation is CASSQDLAAWLTGELFF.

This sequence joins TRBV29-1 and TRBJ2-4; D remains unclear. V lost 4 bases and J 0 bases, leaving 7 bases between the germline ends. The CDR3 totals 13 residues. Germline CDR1 and CDR2: SQVTM and ANQGSEA. CDR3 in DNA: TGCAGCGTTGTTGGGGTAGCCAAAAACATTCAGTACTTC. Translating gives CSVVGVAKNIQYF. The entire variable domain, with the rest obtained from reference TRBV29-1 and TRBJ2-4, is as follows: SAVISQKPSRDICQRGTSLTIQCQVDSQVTMMFWYRQQPGQSLTLIATANQGSEATYESGFVIDKFPISRPNLTFSTLTVSNMSPEDSSIYLCSVVGVAKNIQYFGAGTRLSVL.

The rearrangement uses TRBV5-4 and TRBJ1-3; D is perhaps TRBD1 (5 bases). Trimming cost V 0 bases and J 0 bases, with 10 bases left between them. CDR1 and CDR2 from the germline V gene are SGHNT and YYREEE (reference sequence). The CDR3 is 16 amino acids. CDR3 sequence (DNA): TGTGCCAGCAGCTTGGGGACAATGCCCTCTGGAAACACCATATATTTT. This gives the protein CASSLGTMPSGNTIYF. Full variable domain (remainder filled in from reference TRBV5-4 and TRBJ1-3): ETGVTQSPTHLIKTRGQQVTLRCSSQSGHNTVSWYQQALGQGPQFIFQYYREEENGRGNFPPRFSGLQFPNYSSELNVNALELDDSALYLCASSLGTMPSGNTIYFGEGSWLTVV.

This chain connects TRBV14 to TRBJ1-3; D not resolved. This CDR3 region has 15 residues. Deletions cut 1 base from V and 0 bases from J, with 7 bases between. Per the germline V gene, CDR1 is SGHDN and CDR2 is FVKESK. The CDR3 DNA reads TGTGCCAGCAGCCAAGTGGCAGTCTCTGGAAACACCATATATTTT. Its protein is CASSQVAVSGNTIYF.